This TCR beta chain was recorded in a study of early T cells in non-severe SARS-CoV-2 infection. Study in general: Investigators sequenced bulk RNA drawn from unsorted whole blood, and chains remained unpaired. Study results and caveats: VDJdb-based matching was biased toward anti-spike CD8 responses and missed private and CD4 specificities.

Turning to this clonotype: Its antigen is unknown.

Individual cDNA molecules carried attached unique molecular identifiers. TCRdb reanalysed the 5' RACE reads using MiXCR and keeps one entry per CDR3 protein. The data show about 77,000 distinct CDR3 sequences, about a sixth seen once. The CDR3 has 16 residues. Germline values: CDR1 PRHDT, CDR2 FYEKMQ (reference sequence). J lost 0 bases, V lost 0 bases, and 1 base had no gene match. Sample: whole blood. The chain couples TRBV13 to TRBJ2-2, with TRBD1 matching 7 bases. The receptor was derived from an adult who was a healthcare worker with PCR-confirmed SARS-CoV-2 infection or an uninfected control (not recorded which). The chain's CDR3 is CASSLGQGANTGELFF. CDR3 nucleotide sequence: TGTGCCAGCAGCTTAGGCCAGGGGGCGAACACCGGGGAGCTGTTTTTT.